A selection of T cell receptor beta chains follows, all from one sample in a study of blood T cell repertoires in COVID-19. Repertoires were generated with immunoSEQ multiplex PCR, while TCRdb's copy carries only in-frame clones and drops some. Counted here are about 170,000 clones, about 88% occurring once; the ten biggest clones make up 20% to 30%. Sequencing input: peripheral blood. The receptors were gathered from a man in his 60s with acute or convalescent COVID-19. Both conserved end residues are part of each CDR3. D genes are given only for firm matches. Not all rows give a size; the values are once, few, many and, for expanded clones, a class.

J,size,V,D,DNA,CDR3
TRBJ2-2,.,TRBV5-1,.,TGCGCCAGCAGCTTGGATATGCCTCGTCGGGGGACCGGGGAGCTGTTTTTT,CASSLDMPRRGTGELFF
TRBJ2-4,.,TRBV18,TRBD1,TGTGCCAGCTCACCTGTACAGGGGATTGGCAAAAACATTCAGTACTTC,CASSPVQGIGKNIQYF
TRBJ1-1,once,TRBV9,.,TGTGCCAGCAGCGTAGGGGGGGACGGACACGCCGTCACTGAAGCTTTCTTT,CASSVGGDGHAVTEAFF
TRBJ2-1,.,TRBV15,.,TGTGCCACCAGCAGAGATACAGCAAACAATGAGCAGTTCTTC,CATSRDTANNEQFF
TRBJ1-2,.,TRBV7-8,TRBD1,TGTGCCAGCAGCCTGGGACAGGGGCGTAAACCCTATGGCTACACCTTC,CASSLGQGRKPYGYTF
TRBJ1-5,.,TRBV2,TRBD1,TGTGCCAGCAGGACAGGGGGGTCTAGCAATCAGCCCCAGCATTTT,CASRTGGSSNQPQHF
TRBJ2-1,.,TRBV12-5,.,TGTGCTAGTGGTTTGGTAAAGAGTCACAATGAGCAGTTCTTC,CASGLVKSHNEQFF
TRBJ2-4,.,TRBV9,.,TGTGCCAGCAGCGTAGGTGGACTCCCCAAAAACATTCAGTACTTC,CASSVGGLPKNIQYF
TRBJ1-1,.,TRBV9,TRBD1,TGTGCCAGCAGCGAGGGGGCGCAAGTAACTGAAGCTTTCTTT,CASSEGAQVTEAFF
TRBJ2-3,.,TRBV19,.,TGTGCCAGTAGTACTGAGTCGCTTAGCACAGATACGCAGTATTTT,CASSTESLSTDTQYF
TRBJ1-2,.,TRBV6-1,.,TGTGCCAGCAGTGCCGGGGAAAATGACTATGGCTACACCTTC,CASSAGENDYGYTF
TRBJ1-2,.,TRBV7-3,.,TGTGCCAGCAGCTCGGGGGTAGGAGGAGATGGCTACACCTTC,CASSSGVGGDGYTF
TRBJ2-2,.,TRBV18,TRBD2,TGTGCCAGCTCACCGGAACTAGCGTCCACCGGGGAGCTGTTTTTT,CASSPELASTGELFF
TRBJ2-7,.,TRBV19,.,TGTGCCAGTAGTATAGTCCCAAGGGGCATTCTCTACGAGCAGTACTTC,CASSIVPRGILYEQYF
TRBJ1-5,.,TRBV3-1/TRBV3-2,TRBD1,TGTGCCAGCAGCCAAGGGAGGACAGGGAAGCAGAATCAGCCCCAGCATTTT,CASSQGRTGKQNQPQHF
TRBJ2-5,.,TRBV24-1,TRBD1,TGTGCCACCAGTGATTCGACAGGGGAGGATGCAAAGACCCAGTACTTC,CATSDSTGEDAKTQYF
TRBJ1-1,.,TRBV10-3,.,TGTGCCATCGGGGCGATGAACACTGAAGCTTTCTTT,CAIGAMNTEAFF
TRBJ1-4,once,TRBV21-1,.,TGTGCCAGCAGCAAGGGACAGGGAACTAATGAAAAACTGTTTTTT,CASSKGQGTNEKLFF
TRBJ2-7,.,TRBV30,TRBD1,TGTGCCTCCAAGCCAGGGGGAGAATACGAGCAGTACTTC,CASKPGGEYEQYF
TRBJ1-1,.,TRBV30,TRBD1,TGTGCCTGGAGGAGACAGGGGACGGAAGCTTTCTTT,CAWRRQGTEAFF
TRBJ1-3,many,TRBV27,.,TGTGCCAGCAGCCCTACAGGAACTGGAAACACCATATATTTT,CASSPTGTGNTIYF
TRBJ2-5,few,TRBV5-4,TRBD1,TGTGCCAGCAGCTCCGGGACAGGGGAAGAGACCCAGTACTTC,CASSSGTGEETQYF
TRBJ2-5,.,TRBV7-9,TRBD1,TGTGCCAGCAGATATACGGGACAGGGAATCGAGACCCAGTACTTC,CASRYTGQGIETQYF
TRBJ2-1,once,TRBV10-3,TRBD1,TGTGCCATCAGTGCAAACCGGGACAGGGCCTACAATGAGCAGTTCTTC,CAISANRDRAYNEQFF
TRBJ1-3,.,TRBV5-1,TRBD1,TGCGCCAGCAGCTCTGACAGGGACTCTGGAAACACCATATATTTT,CASSSDRDSGNTIYF
TRBJ1-6,.,TRBV15,TRBD1,TGTGCCACCAGCCCAGACAGGGATTATAATTCACCCCTCCACTTT,CATSPDRDYNSPLHF
TRBJ2-5,once,TRBV27,.,TGTGCCAGCAGTATGAGGGAGTACCAAGAGACCCAGTACTTC,CASSMREYQETQYF
TRBJ2-5,.,TRBV12-3/TRBV12-4,TRBD1,TGTGCCAGCAGTTTAGTTCGACAGGGCCCCCCGTACTTC,CASSLVRQGPPYF
TRBJ2-1,.,TRBV18,TRBD1,TGTGCCAGCTCACCTACGTTAGGACAGGGAGACTACAATGAGCAGTTCTTC,CASSPTLGQGDYNEQFF
TRBJ2-6,.,TRBV2,TRBD1,TGTGCCAGCACTTCAGGACAGGCCCCCTCTGGGGCCAACGTCCTGACTTTC,CASTSGQAPSGANVLTF
TRBJ1-1,.,TRBV19,.,TGTGCCAGTACCTTTGGAGACAACACTGAAGCTTTCTTT,CASTFGDNTEAFF
TRBJ1-1,.,TRBV10-3,TRBD1,TGTGCCATCAGTCAGACAGGGCAAGGCACTGAAGCTTTCTTT,CAISQTGQGTEAFF
TRBJ2-5,.,TRBV6-2/TRBV6-3,TRBD2,TGTGCCAGCAGTTTGGGACTAGCGGGAGGAATAGAGACCCAGTACTTC,CASSLGLAGGIETQYF
TRBJ1-4,many,TRBV19,.,TGTGCCAGTAGTCGAGAGGGATTCGAAAAACTGTTTTTT,CASSREGFEKLFF
TRBJ2-2,.,TRBV27,.,TGTGCCAGCAGTTTATTGGGGCCCGGGGAGCTGTTTTTT,CASSLLGPGELFF
TRBJ1-2,.,TRBV29-1,.,TGCAGCGTCCAGGGGACCGACTATGGCTACACCTTC,CSVQGTDYGYTF
TRBJ2-7,.,TRBV9,.,TGTGCCAGCAGCCCCACAGGGCCCTACGAGCAGTACTTC,CASSPTGPYEQYF
TRBJ1-2,.,TRBV7-2,TRBD1,TGTGCCAGCAGCGAGACAGGGGCGGCTTATGGCTACACCTTC,CASSETGAAYGYTF
TRBJ1-2,.,TRBV6-5,.,TGTGCCAGCAGCTCCCCGCGGGGAGGGACCTATGGCTACACCTTC,CASSSPRGGTYGYTF